This paragraph covers one T cell receptor (beta chain) sequence. What this receptor recognizes is not known. No base-level quality is on record; no much larger clone is a single base apart. The entry originates in a study of CD8+ T cells in alopecia areata (dated 2018 in TCRdb). With regard to the full study: The treated patients, all with moderate-to-severe alopecia areata, were enrolled in an open-label pilot trial of oral tofacitinib given at 5 to 10 mg twice daily. For the treated patients, the SALT score, which quantifies what percentage of scalp surface area is affected, served as the measure of disease severity. RNA was extracted with the PAXgene miRNA kit for fixed scalp, the miRNeasy kit for PBMCs, and the RNeasy kit for mouse skin. Biopsies were taken from tofacitinib-treated patients at baseline and at 4 and 24 weeks of treatment, and a later scalp biopsy was taken in several of the tofacitinib-treated patients. Clonality in the scalp was compared among normal scalp (n=4), patchy alopecia areata scalp (n=8), and alopecia totalis/universalis scalp (n=8). In both human patients and the C3H/HeJ mouse model, the study applied high-throughput TCRbeta sequencing to look at T cell clonal expansion in alopecia areata. Tofacitinib was administered for 6 to 18 months, and 6 months of follow-up off drug were then conducted to assess delayed response and recurrence. TCRbeta CDR3 regions were amplified by immunoSEQ multiplex PCR with 35 Vbeta forward and 13 Jbeta reverse primers. Human TCRbeta sequencing covered scalp tissue and sorted CD4+ and CD8+ peripheral blood T cells from patchy and totalis/universalis alopecia areata patients and healthy controls. Beyond this particular receptor, the publication reports: Shared TCR sequences between patients were less evident than in mice, which may be partly attributable to HLA diversity in the patient population. Because the treated cohort was small and included a single nonresponder, larger studies are needed to assess links between baseline CD8+ expansion and response. Unlike mouse skin, where gammadelta T cells dominate, normal human skin contains resident alphabeta T cells that get sequenced too, which complicates analysis of the scalp TCR repertoire. Tofacitinib significantly lowered scalp clonality and the number of expanded CD8+ clones among the top 100 scalp clones. Many expanded lesional clones were found to persist in scalp and blood during tofacitinib treatment, and relapse after treatment cessation may be partly explained by this persistence. Compared with normal scalp, lesional scalp had higher clonality and more expanded CD8+ clones, particularly in alopecia totalis/universalis, a pattern that suggests antigenic drive.

The time point label, read with the paper, signifies: about 25 weeks on oral tofacitinib. Sample treatment or condition, as interpreted from the label and publication: oral pan-JAK inhibitor, 5-10 mg twice daily. Lesional scalp punch biopsies and peripheral blood were obtained from alopecia areata patients. After PBMCs were isolated by density centrifugation and stained for CD3, CD4 and CD8, a FACSAria was used to sort CD4+ and CD8+ T cells. The library was prepared using the immunoSEQ multiplex PCR assay. For TCR sequencing, RNA was extracted from every sample and reverse transcribed into cDNA to serve as template. SuperScript III was used for first-strand cDNA synthesis, primed with a 2:1 mix of oligo-dT and random hexamers. Amplification bias was assessed with a synthetic immune receptor repertoire, and residual bias was removed computationally. Per the authors' processing: Raw reads were preprocessed for error removal, and CDR3 was defined according to IMGT conventions as running from the conserved cysteine to phenylalanine. Clonality was computed as 1 minus the Shannon entropy, with the entropy normalized by log2 of the number of productive unique TCRs. Whether each scalp clone was CD4 or CD8 was inferred by checking scalp TCRbeta sequences against the CD4 and CD8 repertoires from sorted blood. This immuneACCESS table, as held by TCRdb, lists in-frame sequences with V and J called but not all clones. Of the missing ones, under half trace to an unresolved V gene in checked studies; the others have no known cause. From that table come the V and J calls and clone size; the DNA was used to work out D and trimming. In all, the sample holds approximately 110,000 clones, and roughly three fifths of those were seen once. Approximately 3.6% of the sample lies in the top ten.

From V the trimming removes 5 bases and from J it removes 2 bases, while the gene matches leave 3 bases of the junction unaccounted for. Looking up the germline V gene (reference sequence) yields CDR1 SEHNR and CDR2 FQNEAQ. Counted from cysteine to phenylalanine, this CDR3 has 14 amino acids. Kept here is only the CDR3 DNA, which spans 42 bases and is read in frame from base 1. The chain is assembled from TRBV7-9 and TRBJ2-7; 10 middle bases align to TRBD1. The sequence derives from a human donor with alopecia areata. Sample: CD4+ T cells sorted from blood, taken at week 24, from a patient treated with tofacitinib. The CDR3 corresponds to CASSLGTGAYEQYF. The DNA reads TGTGCCAGCAGCCTAGGGACAGGGGCCTACGAGCAGTACTTC.